The 2 T cell receptor beta chains in this list originate from one sample, sequenced in a study of shared T cell receptors in the human thymus. Clones were read by immunoSEQ multiplex PCR, and TCRdb kept only the in-frame ones, dropping some. The sample lists about 380,000 clones; about 95% were seen once. The sequencing input was thymocytes. These receptor sequences come from a human donor.

This clone was observed a single time. The chain uses TRBV11-3 and TRBJ2-4, with TRBD2 matching over 7 bases. The CDR3 length is 13 residues. Germline lookup yields CDR1 SGHNT and CDR2 YENEEA. Trimming at V came to 1 base and at J to 7 bases, leaving 1 base not matched to a gene. The CDR3 region is CASSLGRENIQYF. CDR3 nucleotide sequence: TGTGCCAGCAGCTTAGGGCGGGAGAACATTCAGTACTTC.

CDR3 bases: TGTGCCAGCAGCTTAGGGGGGCGCTCTGGAAACACCATATATTTT. Its protein product is CASSLGGRSGNTIYF. The chain uses TRBV11-2 and TRBJ1-3; D may be TRBD1 (6 bases). Trimming removed 1 base from V and 0 bases from J, with 7 bases in between. The CDR3 spans 15 residues. CDR1 SGHAT and CDR2 FQNNGV come from the germline V gene.